Shown below are 2 T cell receptor beta chains from a single sample sequenced in a study of T cells after yellow fever vaccination. TCRdb ran MiXCR on the 5' RACE reads and lists one entry per CDR3 protein. Here the sample spans 280,000 or so distinct CDR3 sequences, roughly 9% being singletons. The sequencing here drew on CD4+ T cells sorted from PBMCs, taken 5 days after the yellow fever booster vaccination. These receptors were obtained from a man in his late teens or twenties who received the YFV17D yellow fever vaccine.

This clonotype came up a few times. The chain uses TRBV5-1 and TRBJ2-6; D not resolved. With 0 bases removed from V and 0 bases from J, the gap between germline ends came to 7 bases. The CDR3 has 16 amino acids. Looked up from germline, CDR1 is SGHRS and CDR2 is YFSETQ. The CDR3 bases are TGCGCCAGCAGCTTGGCCCGAAGCTCTGGGGCCAACGTCCTGACTTTC. Translated: CASSLARSSGANVLTF.

This clonotype was detected ten times or more. The rearrangement links TRBV10-3 to TRBJ1-2, with D possibly being TRBD1 (6 bases). The CDR3 has 13 amino acids. Trimming took off 8 bases at V and 2 bases at J, with 12 bases between the two ends. CDR1 and CDR2 from the germline V gene are ENHRY and SYGVKD. In DNA form, the CDR3 reads TGTGCCATCTCTTTGGGGGCCAACTATGGCTACACCTTC. Its protein is CAISLGANYGYTF.